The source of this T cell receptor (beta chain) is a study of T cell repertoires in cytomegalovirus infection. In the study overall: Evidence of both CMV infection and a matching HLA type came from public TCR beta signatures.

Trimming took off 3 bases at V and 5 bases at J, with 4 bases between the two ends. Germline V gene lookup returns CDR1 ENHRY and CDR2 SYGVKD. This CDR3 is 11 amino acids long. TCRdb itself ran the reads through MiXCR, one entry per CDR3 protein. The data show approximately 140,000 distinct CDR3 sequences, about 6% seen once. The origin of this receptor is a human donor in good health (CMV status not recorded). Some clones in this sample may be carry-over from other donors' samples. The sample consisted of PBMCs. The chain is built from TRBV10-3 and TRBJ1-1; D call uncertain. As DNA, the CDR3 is TGTGCCATCAGTGATAGGACTGAAGCTTTCTTT. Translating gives CAISDRTEAFF.